This TCR beta chain was sequenced for a study of shared clonotypes between healthy human individuals. Study information: The cohort comprised a couple of women and a few men. Their ages spanned 18 to 49 years.

Germline V lookup: CDR1 LNHDA, CDR2 SQIVND (reference sequence). V was clipped by 0 bases and J by 4 bases, with 18 bases between them. CDR3 length: 17 residues. Per the original methods: Junction-only immunoSEQ data arrived without quality scores, meaning filtering differed. The data were produced by immunoSEQ multiplex PCR, yet TCRdb's version contains in-frame clones alone and is incomplete. D and trimming come from the DNA, and the V and J calls and clone size come from that table. The sample records around 1.5 million clones, around 98% being singletons. Every donor was a Caucasian adult from Nashville, Tennessee. Division of CD4+ cells produced a CD45RA+ naive subset and a CD45RA-negative memory subset.

The chain recombines TRBV19 with TRBJ1-2, with a possible D match to TRBD1 (5 bases). The sequence derives from a man under 40 in good health. Specimen: naive CD4+ T cells sorted from blood. Subset meaning: CD45RA+ positively selected. The CDR3 protein is CASSIDLLGQGLYGYTF. CDR3 sequence (DNA): TGTGCCAGTAGTATAGATCTGCTGGGGCAAGGCCTCTATGGCTACACCTTC.